This TCR beta chain was found in a study of CD8+CD57+ T cells in acquired aplastic anemia. Whole-study context: The study obtained an average of roughly 3 ug of DNA from sorted CD4+ and CD8+ cells.

There are 13 residues in the CDR3. V lost 6 bases and J 1 base, leaving 9 bases between the germline ends. CDR1 SNHLY and CDR2 FYNNEI come from the germline V gene. This clonotype was recorded at least ten times. Patients included in sequencing had previously demonstrated CD8+CD57+ cell expansion by flow cytometry. Blood samples were obtained from patients who had received no prior therapy. Genomic DNA, serving as template, underwent TCR beta VDJ and CDR3 profiling. TCRdb called the reads again in MiXCR, with one record for every CDR3 protein. The sample has 260,000 or so distinct CDR3 sequences, 40% to 50% seen once.

Sequenced material: sorted CD4+, CD8+, or CD8+CD57+ T cells (not recorded which) from PBMCs. The clonotype was recovered from a human donor with aplastic anemia. This chain joins TRBV2 and TRBJ2-5; D gene uncertain. CDR3 in DNA: TGTGCCAGCAGCCCCCCCACCCAAGAGACCCAGTACTTC. This gives the protein CASSPPTQETQYF.